The 32 T cell receptor beta chains below were found in one sample sequenced in a study of molecular identifiers for immune sequencing clone quantification. Each CDR3 protein gets one entry after TCRdb re-called the PCR reads with MiXCR. There are 250,000 to 400,000 distinct CDR3 sequences in the sample; 20% to 25% occur only once, and 0.7% to 0.9% lies in the top ten. The specimen was naive CD8+ T cells from blood, with Jurkat cell RNA spiked in. Subset noted: FACS-sorted CD8+CD4-CCR7+CD45RA+ naive T cells. All receptors come from a human donor in good health. Some libraries in this study had Jurkat cell RNA spiked in.

This clonotype was found many times. The J gene is TRBJ1-2, the V gene TRBV29-1, with 8 bases fitting TRBD1. The CDR3 contains 12 residues. The trim removed 7 bases at V and 8 bases at J, leaving 9 bases unmatched. Looked up from germline, CDR1 is SQVTM and CDR2 is ANQGSEA. The CDR3 nucleotides read TGCAGCGCCTTAGGACAGGGTCGAGGCTACACCTTC. This sequence encodes CSALGQGRGYTF.

This clonotype was observed many times. This rearrangement joins TRBV28 to TRBJ1-4; D unclear. The CDR3 covers 18 residues. Between the trimmed V and J ends, which lost 2 bases and 0 bases, there was a span of 16 bases. Germline V gives CDR1 MDHEN, CDR2 SYDVKM. CDR3 protein: CASSLRRLRSATNEKLFF. CDR3 nucleotides: TGTGCCAGCAGTTTAAGGCGCCTCCGATCGGCAACTAATGAAAAACTGTTTTTT.

There are many counts of this clonotype. This chain uses TRBV5-4 with TRBJ2-7, with 8 bases that match TRBD1. The V gene's germline CDR1 is SGHNT and CDR2 YYREEE (reference sequence). V lost 3 bases, J lost 2 bases, and 4 bases stayed unmatched. This CDR3 comprises 14 residues. CDR3 bases: TGTGCCAGCAGCTACTGGGGACAGGCCTACGAGCAGTACTTC. Its protein product is CASSYWGQAYEQYF.

This clonotype was counted many times. The J gene is TRBJ1-2, the V gene TRBV5-1, with D uncertain. Between the trimmed V and J ends, which lost 4 bases and 8 bases, there was a span of 12 bases. This CDR3 contains 12 residues. CDR1 is SGHRS, CDR2 YFSETQ, per germline. The CDR3 DNA sequence: TGCGCCAGCAGCCCGGGCCCGGAGGGCTACACCTTC. Amino acid sequence: CASSPGPEGYTF.

Concerning this clonotype itself: One end of the junction does not line up with germline, which may come from a read error. This chain joins TRBV20-1 and TRBJ2-7; D is perhaps TRBD2 (5 bases). Looked up from germline, CDR1 is DFQATT and CDR2 is SNEGSKA (reference sequence). This CDR3 is 12 amino acids long. The CDR3 DNA reads TGCAGTGCTAGAGGTAGCGCCTACGAGCAGCACTTC. Translation gives CSARGSAYEQHF.

The chain employs TRBV21-1 and TRBJ1-1; TRBD1, the table's D call, lacks a check against the DNA. TRBV21-1 is described as a pseudogene. The CDR3 loop spans 17 amino acids. The CDR3 nucleotides are TGTGCCAGCAGCAAAGGGGACAATAGGATCATGAACACTGAAGCTTTCTTT. Protein sequence: CASSKGDNRIMNTEAFF.

This clonotype was picked up many times. This chain joins TRBV6-6 and TRBJ1-5; D is uncertain. The V gene's germline CDR1 is MNHNY and CDR2 SVGAGI (reference sequence). Trimming stripped 4 bases from V and 6 bases from J, with 13 bases between. This CDR3 region has 14 residues. The CDR3 coding sequence is TGTGCCAGCAGTTCCTTCGGAGGGTCTCAGCCCCAGCATTTT. As protein: CASSSFGGSQPQHF.

A single count supports this clonotype. With a much larger clone just one base away, this may be a read error. The missing conserved phenylalanine or tryptophan at the end of this CDR3 makes a read error likely. CDR3 coding DNA: TGCGCCAGCCCGGACAGGGAAAGGATGAACACTGAAGCTTTCCTT. It yields the protein CASPDRERMNTEAFL. V and J are TRBV10-2 and TRBJ1-1; 8 bases fit TRBD1. CDR3 length equals 15 residues. With V trimmed by 8 bases and J by 0 bases, 8 bases remained unmatched. The germline CDR1 and CDR2 sequences are WSHSY and SAAADI.

This clonotype was picked up many times. This sequence joins TRBV28 and TRBJ2-7, with D possibly matching TRBD2 (6 bases). Germline V gene lookup returns CDR1 MDHEN and CDR2 SYDVKM. The CDR3 sequence is 15 residues long. Deletions cut 3 bases from V and 2 bases from J, with 14 bases between. The chain's CDR3 is CASSLRDGGTYEQYF. The CDR3 bases are TGTGCCAGCAGTTTGCGGGACGGCGGGACCTACGAGCAGTACTTC.

This clonotype was counted many times. The CDR3 coding sequence is TGTGCCAGCAGTGAAAAAGAGGGGACCTACGAGCAGTACTTC. It codes for CASSEKEGTYEQYF. The V and J genes are TRBV6-1 and TRBJ2-7; tentatively, D is TRBD1 or TRBD2 (5 bases each). The CDR3 is 14 residues long. The germline V gene has CDR1 MNHNS and CDR2 SASEGT. The germline V and J ends were trimmed by 2 bases and 2 bases, with 10 bases remaining between them.

This clonotype has at least ten counts. This chain joins TRBV5-1 and TRBJ1-6, with 7 bases lining up with TRBD1. Germline-derived CDR1 and CDR2 are SGHRS and YFSETQ. The J segment lost 4 bases and the V segment lost 4 bases, leaving 11 bases of the junction unmatched. The CDR3 loop spans 17 amino acids. CDR3 sequence: CASSKGQLNLYNSPLHF. CDR3 coding DNA: TGCGCCAGCAGCAAGGGACAGCTCAACCTATATAATTCACCCCTCCACTTT.

This clonotype was recorded many times. The chain recombines TRBV5-6 with TRBJ1-1; D unresolved. With 4 bases removed from V and 3 bases from J, the gap between germline ends came to 10 bases. This CDR3 has 13 residues. Germline V gene lookup returns CDR1 SGHDT and CDR2 YYEEEE. The CDR3 is CASSPTEYTEAFF. The CDR3 DNA is TGTGCCAGCAGCCCTACAGAGTACACTGAAGCTTTCTTT.

With respect to this clonotype: This clone may be a read error of a much larger clone one base away. This chain uses TRBV5-3 with TRBJ1-1; a weak D match, TRBD1 (6 bases). TRBV5-3 carries the ORF label, with uncertain function. The CDR3 spans 14 residues. Deletions cut 10 bases from V and 4 bases from J, with 20 bases between. CDR3 sequence: CAGSLGAQGTEAFF. CDR3 DNA sequence: TGTGCCGGCAGCTTGGGGGCTCAGGGCACTGAAGCTTTCTTT.

A word on this clonotype: This could be a read error, since a much larger clone is one nucleotide away. The conserved phenylalanine or tryptophan normally closing the CDR3 is absent here, so this likely arose from a read error. This rearrangement joins TRBV20-1 to TRBJ2-7; D unresolved. Germline CDR1 is DFQATT and CDR2 is SNEGSKA (reference sequence). CDR3 length equals 9 residues. The V gene lost 5 bases and the J gene lost 6 bases, with 5 bases spanning the gap. The CDR3 is CSAGPEQYL. The CDR3 coding sequence is TGCAGTGCTGGCCCCGAGCAGTACCTC.

J is TRBJ2-5 and V is TRBV9; D perhaps matches TRBD2 (6 bases). The length of the CDR3 is 14 residues. Trimming stripped 0 bases from V and 5 bases from J, with 11 bases between. CDR1 is SGDLS, CDR2 YYNGEE, per germline. The CDR3: CASSVAGGAETQYF. In DNA, the CDR3 is TGTGCCAGCAGCGTAGCGGGCGGGGCGGAGACCCAGTACTTC.

The gene calls are TRBV27 and TRBJ2-3, with D possibly being TRBD2 (6 bases). V lost 2 bases, J lost 1 base, and 10 bases lay in between. CDR1 is MNHEY, CDR2 SMNVEV, per germline (reference sequence). CDR3 length: 15 residues. The CDR3 loop is CASSLLTGGTDTQYF. The DNA of the CDR3 is TGTGCCAGCAGTTTACTAACGGGAGGCACAGATACGCAGTATTTT.

V is TRBV7-3 and J is TRBJ2-2; 8 positions agree with TRBD2. J lost 8 bases, V lost 2 bases, and 10 bases had no gene match. This CDR3 contains 16 residues. The germline V gene has CDR1 SGHTA and CDR2 FQGTGA. The CDR3 sequence: CASSLREGRLSGELFF. The CDR3 DNA sequence: TGTGCCAGCAGCTTACGGGAGGGCCGTCTCTCTGGGGAGCTGTTTTTT.

The V gene is TRBV30, the J gene TRBJ1-1; D uncertain. The length of the CDR3 is 14 residues. The germline gives CDR1 GTSNPN, CDR2 SVGIG (reference sequence). Trimming left V 0 bases short and J 7 bases short, with 15 bases between. CDR3 protein: CAWSVRETMIEAFF. The CDR3 DNA reads TGTGCCTGGAGTGTACGCGAGACTATGATTGAAGCTTTCTTT.

This clonotype was picked up many times. The rearrangement uses TRBV7-2 and TRBJ2-7; 7 bases map to TRBD1. Trimming cost V 2 bases and J 4 bases; bases outside gene matches: 8. The CDR3 length is 15 residues. CDR1 and CDR2 from the germline V gene are SGHTA and FQGNSA. CDR3 sequence (DNA): TGTGCCAGCAGCTTACTTGAACAGGGGTGGTACGAGCAGTACTTC. The encoded protein is CASSLLEQGWYEQYF.

This clonotype was counted only a few times. The chain links TRBV4-3 to TRBJ2-2; 8 nucleotides agree with TRBD1. Germline V gene lookup returns CDR1 LGHNA and CDR2 YSLEER. The CDR3 covers 14 residues. J gave up 6 bases and V 3 bases, and 3 bases lay outside the gene matches. The CDR3 DNA follows: TGCGCCAGCAGCCAGCGGACAGGGCCCGGGGAGCTGTTTTTT. Translating gives CASSQRTGPGELFF.

The V gene is TRBV6-2 or TRBV6-3, the J gene TRBJ1-1, with 10 bases fitting TRBD1. The CDR3 is 15 amino acids. V was pared by 2 bases and J by 1 base, with 1 base of the junction left unmatched. From germline, CDR1 is MNHEY and CDR2 SVGEGT. In DNA form, the CDR3 reads TGTGCCAGCAGTTACGGGGACAGGGGGAACACTGAAGCTTTCTTT. Translation gives CASSYGDRGNTEAFF.

Regarding this clonotype: Its ends do not fully match the called genes, so a read error is possible. The V call is TRBV13, the J call TRBJ2-2; 9 bases line up with TRBD2. This CDR3 contains 17 residues. Germline-derived CDR1 and CDR2 are PRHDT and FYEKMQ (reference sequence). CDR3 loop: CASSFILAGINTVELFF. The DNA for the CDR3 is TGTGCCAGCAGCTTTATTCTAGCGGGGATTAACACCGTGGAGCTGTTTTTT. Variable domain in full (rest from reference TRBV13 and TRBJ2-2): AAGVIQSPRHLIKEKRETATLKCYPIPRHDTVYWYQQGPGQDPQFLISFYEKMQSDKGSIPDRFSAQQFSDYHSELNMSSLELGDSALYFCASSFILAGINTVELFFGEGSRLTVL.

Worth noting for this clonotype: A read error may account for a junction end that differs from germline. The chain uses TRBV20-1 and TRBJ2-3, with D unclear. The germline CDR1 and CDR2 sequences are DFQATT and SNEGSKA (reference sequence). CDR3 length: 14 residues. CDR3 sequence (DNA): TGCAGTGCTAGAGCCCACGGGCGAGGAGATAGGCAGTGTTTT. Its protein is CSARAHGRGDRQCF.

Remarks on this clonotype: One base away lies a much larger clone, so this may be a sequencing read error. The chain carries TRBV19 and TRBJ2-3; unclear D gene. Germline V gene data show CDR1 as LNHDA and CDR2 as SQIVND (reference sequence). This CDR3 has 13 amino acids. The CDR3 DNA reads as TGTGCCAGTGGTATCTACCAGGCAGATACGCAGTATTTT. Its translation: CASGIYQADTQYF. The full variable domain, with the rest looked up from reference TRBV19 and TRBJ2-3, is DGGITQSPKYLFRKEGQNVTLSCEQNLNHDAMYWYRQDPGQGLRLIYYSQIVNDFQKGDIAEGYSVSREKKESFPLTVTSAQKNPTAFYLCASGIYQADTQYFGPGTRLTVL.

Many counts were recorded for this clonotype. V and J are TRBV12-3 or TRBV12-4 and TRBJ1-5; weak D call: TRBD1 (5 bases). Deletions cut 5 bases from V and 1 base from J, with 9 bases between. This CDR3 spans 14 amino acids. This CDR3 reads CASSGQLSNQPQHF. In DNA, the CDR3 is TGTGCCAGCAGTGGACAATTGAGCAATCAGCCCCAGCATTTT.

This clonotype was recorded at least ten times. This rearrangement joins TRBV6-5 to TRBJ2-7, with 10 bases lining up with TRBD1. The CDR3 length is 14 residues. Germline-derived CDR1 and CDR2 are MNHEY and SVGAGI. The V gene end was trimmed by 5 bases and the J gene end by 4 bases; junction bases not matched to a gene: 5. In nucleotides, the CDR3 is TGTGCCAGCAGTGTCCGGGACAGGGGTTACGAGCAGTACTTC. Translation gives CASSVRDRGYEQYF.

This clonotype appeared once. A read error is possible here, since a much larger clone lies one base away. The V and J genes are TRBV12-3 or TRBV12-4 and TRBJ2-3; D remains unclear. The CDR3 spans 15 residues. The V gene lost 8 bases and the J gene lost 3 bases, with 18 bases spanning the gap. The CDR3 nucleotides read TGTGCCAGCCGACTGAGGCTTTTGTGGACAGATACGCAGTATTTT. It translates to CASRLRLLWTDTQYF.

At least ten counts were recorded for this clonotype. The CDR3 DNA follows: TGTGCCAGCAGCCTAGCGGACGACACAGATACGCAGTATTTT. Encoded protein: CASSLADDTDTQYF. The chain links TRBV11-2 to TRBJ2-3, with 7 nucleotides matching TRBD2. The junction had 4 bases not matched to a gene; V was cut back by 5 bases and J by 2 bases. The CDR3 loop spans 14 amino acids. Germline lookup yields CDR1 SGHAT and CDR2 FQNNGV.

Note on this clonotype: A clone one base away is much larger, so this may be a read error. The rearrangement uses TRBV7-9 and TRBJ2-4; no reliable D call. The germline V gene encodes CDR1 SEHNR and CDR2 FQNEAQ (reference sequence). CDR3 length: 12 amino acids. V was cut by 6 bases and J by 3 bases, with 6 bases left in between. The CDR3 region has the DNA TGTGCCAGCAGATCCGACAAAAACATTCAGTACTTC. Translating it yields CASRSDKNIQYF.

This chain connects TRBV13 to TRBJ1-2, with 7 bases that match TRBD1. CDR1 and CDR2 from the germline V gene are PRHDT and FYEKMQ (reference sequence). This CDR3 is built from 14 residues. V shed 0 bases, J shed 5 bases, and the junction held 3 bases outside the gene matches. The CDR3, as DNA: TGTGCCAGCAGCTTAGGCGGGACAGCATATGGCTACACCTTC. Amino acids: CASSLGGTAYGYTF.

This clonotype came up many times. The rearrangement joins TRBV7-9 to TRBJ2-7; 7 nucleotides agree with TRBD1. This CDR3 has 14 residues. Germline loops: CDR1 SEHNR, CDR2 FQNEAQ (reference sequence). The V gene end was trimmed by 1 base and the J gene end by 2 bases; junction bases not matched to a gene: 2. The chain's CDR3 is CASSLDTGAYEQYF. The CDR3 nucleotides are TGTGCCAGCAGCTTAGATACAGGGGCCTACGAGCAGTACTTC. Full variable domain (outside the CDR3, taken from reference TRBV7-9 and TRBJ2-7): DTGVSQNPRHKITKRGQNVTFRCDPISEHNRLYWYRQTLGQGPEFLTYFQNEAQLEKSRLLSDRFSAERPKGSFSTLEIQRTEQGDSAMYLCASSLDTGAYEQYFGPGTRLTVT.

In regard to this clonotype: One base away lies a much larger clone, so this may be a sequencing read error. This chain links TRBV14 with TRBJ1-1; 7 positions match TRBD1. Unmatched junction bases numbered 15, after V lost 1 base and J lost 4 bases. Germline-derived CDR1 and CDR2 are SGHDN and FVKESK. This CDR3 region has 18 residues. CDR3 amino acids: CASSQVSPTGLMSTEAFF. CDR3 DNA: TGTGCCAGCAGCCAAGTTTCTCCGACAGGGTTAATGAGCACTGAAGCTTTCTTT.